The next 13 T cell receptor beta chains were all read from a single sample in a study of Ad26.COV2.S vaccination and SARS-CoV-2 variants. Here immunoSEQ multiplex PCR was the method, and the copy in TCRdb shows in-frame clones only, minus some. The table records approximately 400,000 clones, 92% of them present only once. The sample consisted of peripheral blood, taken after recovery from COVID-19. The source of these receptors is a human donor who had recovered from COVID-19.

The chain recombines TRBV14 with TRBJ1-2; the D gene is possibly TRBD1 (5 bases). The V end was cut by 0 bases, the J end by 4 bases, with 18 bases between. Germline values: CDR1 SGHDN, CDR2 FVKESK. This CDR3 has 17 residues. The CDR3 spells CASSQETGSRAGYGYTF. The CDR3 nucleotides are TGTGCCAGCAGCCAAGAAACAGGTTCTCGGGCGGGCTATGGCTACACCTTC.

This sequence joins TRBV7-9 and TRBJ1-2, with D unresolved. The germline V gene encodes CDR1 SEHNR and CDR2 FQNEAQ (reference sequence). Trimming took 2 bases from V and 0 from J, leaving 10 bases between them. The CDR3 is 15 amino acids. CDR3 DNA sequence: TGTGCCAGCAGCTTAATCTGGGATACTAACTATGGCTACACCTTC. Residues: CASSLIWDTNYGYTF.

For the CDR3, the DNA is TGTGCCAGTTCAATGGGGGGGAGGCCCCGATTCTATGGCTACACCTTC. It specifies CASSMGGRPRFYGYTF. The chain carries TRBV27 and TRBJ1-2; D might be TRBD1 (5 bases). Germline CDR1 and CDR2: MNHEY and SMNVEV (reference sequence). The CDR3 runs to 16 residues. Trimming pared 9 bases from V and 4 bases from J, leaving 24 bases between.

The chain employs TRBV9 and TRBJ1-5, with D possibly being TRBD1 (6 bases). CDR1 SGDLS and CDR2 YYNGEE come from the germline V gene. The CDR3 is 14 amino acids. The V end was cut by 3 bases, the J end by 0 bases, with 7 bases between. CDR3 loop: CASSAGDSNQPQHF. CDR3 nucleotides: TGTGCCAGCAGCGCAGGGGATAGCAATCAGCCCCAGCATTTT.

The chain employs TRBV27 and TRBJ1-3; D is possibly TRBD1 (5 bases). CDR3 length: 14 residues. Trimming took 6 bases from V and 4 from J, leaving 13 bases between them. Germline V gene sequence: CDR1 MNHEY, CDR2 SMNVEV (reference sequence). The CDR3 reads CASSPSGPGNTIYF. CDR3 DNA sequence: TGTGCCAGCAGCCCATCAGGGCCGGGAAACACCATATATTTT.

The chain recombines TRBV11-1 with TRBJ1-2; the D is unclear. The CDR3 totals 14 residues. V lost 5 bases and J 5 bases, leaving 15 bases between the germline ends. Germline lookup yields CDR1 SGHAT and CDR2 FQDESV (reference sequence). CDR3 nucleotide sequence: TGTGCCAGCAGCCTATTGGACGGAGATTATGGCTACACCTTC. Protein: CASSLLDGDYGYTF.

A single count supports this clone. This CDR3 is also generated by other DNA sequences in the sample. This chain links TRBV29-1 with TRBJ2-5, with 9 bases identical to TRBD1. The length of the CDR3 is 14 residues. Germline CDR1 reads SQVTM; CDR2 reads ANQGSEA. V dropped 6 bases and J dropped 5; count of bases not matched to a gene: 10. Written as DNA, the CDR3 is TGCAGCGTACGCCGGGGACAGGGTGCGGAGACCCAGTACTTC. It is translated as CSVRRGQGAETQYF.

V gene TRBV19 combines with J gene TRBJ2-2, with D unresolved. Germline V gene lookup returns CDR1 LNHDA and CDR2 SQIVND (reference sequence). V was pared by 7 bases and J by 3 bases, with 9 bases between. The CDR3 is 13 amino acids. This chain's CDR3 is CASMGRDTGELFF. The CDR3 nucleotides are TGTGCCAGTATGGGCAGAGACACCGGGGAGCTGTTTTTT.

The gene calls are TRBV6-5 and TRBJ1-3, with TRBD1 identical over 8 bases. This CDR3 is built from 15 residues. The ends lost 5 bases at V and 3 bases at J; junction bases unmatched: 6. Germline V gives CDR1 MNHEY, CDR2 SVGAGI. The CDR3 loop reads CASSQGAAYGNTIYF. DNA of the CDR3: TGTGCCAGCAGTCAGGGGGCAGCCTATGGAAACACCATATATTTT.

The rearrangement uses TRBV29-1 and TRBJ1-1; 7 positions match TRBD1. Looked up from germline, CDR1 is SQVTM and CDR2 is ANQGSEA. The length of the CDR3 is 12 residues. V shed 7 bases, J shed 5 bases, and the junction held 7 bases outside the gene matches. In DNA, the CDR3 is TGCAGCGCCGGACAGGTTGCGACTGAAGCTTTCTTT. Translating it yields CSAGQVATEAFF.

For this clone: This specimen includes other DNA sequences encoding the same CDR3. This chain uses TRBV7-2 with TRBJ2-7, with unresolved D. V was pared by 3 bases and J by 1 base, with 1 base between. From germline, CDR1 is SGHTA and CDR2 FQGNSA. The CDR3 has 11 amino acids. The CDR3 DNA is TGTGCCAGCAGCTTTTCCTACGAGCAGTACTTC. It encodes CASSFSYEQYF.

This chain uses TRBV7-8 with TRBJ1-2, with a weak D call TRBD1 (5 bases). CDR3 size: 15 residues. CDR1 is SGHVS, CDR2 FQNEAQ, per germline. Trimming took off 0 bases at V and 6 bases at J, with 14 bases between the two ends. Here the CDR3 DNA reads TGTGCCAGCAGCTTAGCCTCGGGACCAGGGAATGGCTACACCTTC. It is translated as CASSLASGPGNGYTF.

This chain uses TRBV5-1 with TRBJ2-5; a possible D gene is TRBD1 (5 bases). The CDR3 is 11 amino acids. The germline gives CDR1 SGHRS, CDR2 YFSETQ. Trimming took off 5 bases at V and 7 bases at J, with 9 bases between the two ends. In DNA, the CDR3 is TGCGCCAGCAGATCCCAGGGGACCCAGTACTTC. It specifies CASRSQGTQYF.